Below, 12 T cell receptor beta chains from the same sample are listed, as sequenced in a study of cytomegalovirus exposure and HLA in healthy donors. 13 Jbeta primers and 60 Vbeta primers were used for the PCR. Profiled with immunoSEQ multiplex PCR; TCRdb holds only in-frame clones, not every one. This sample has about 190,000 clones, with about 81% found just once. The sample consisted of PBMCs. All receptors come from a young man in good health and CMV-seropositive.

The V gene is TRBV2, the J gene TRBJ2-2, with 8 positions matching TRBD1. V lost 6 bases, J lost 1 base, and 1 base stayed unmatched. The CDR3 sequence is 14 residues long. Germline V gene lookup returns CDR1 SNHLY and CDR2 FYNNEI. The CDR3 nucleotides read TGTGCCAGCAGGGGACAGGTGAACACCGGGGAGCTGTTTTTT. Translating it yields CASRGQVNTGELFF.

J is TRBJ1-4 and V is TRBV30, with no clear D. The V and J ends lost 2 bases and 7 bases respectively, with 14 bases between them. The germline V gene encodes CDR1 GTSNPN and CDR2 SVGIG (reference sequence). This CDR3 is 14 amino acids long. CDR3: CAWSPRALREKLFF. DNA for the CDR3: TGTGCCTGGAGTCCGAGGGCGCTGCGTGAAAAACTGTTTTTT.

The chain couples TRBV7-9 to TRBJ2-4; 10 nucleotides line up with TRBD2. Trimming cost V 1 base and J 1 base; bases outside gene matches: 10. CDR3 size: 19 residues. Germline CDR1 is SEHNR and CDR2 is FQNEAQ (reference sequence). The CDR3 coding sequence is TGTGCCAGCAGCTTAGGGCAACTAGCGGGACTTGGCGCCAAAAACATTCAGTACTTC. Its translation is CASSLGQLAGLGAKNIQYF. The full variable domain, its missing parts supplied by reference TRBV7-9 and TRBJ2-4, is DTGVSQNPRHKITKRGQNVTFRCDPISEHNRLYWYRQTLGQGPEFLTYFQNEAQLEKSRLLSDRFSAERPKGSFSTLEIQRTEQGDSAMYLCASSLGQLAGLGAKNIQYFGAGTRLSVL.

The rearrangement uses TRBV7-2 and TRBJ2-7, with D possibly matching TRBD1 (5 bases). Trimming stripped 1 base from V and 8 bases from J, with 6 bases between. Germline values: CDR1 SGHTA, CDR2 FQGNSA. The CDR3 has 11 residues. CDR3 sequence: CASSLEGKQYF. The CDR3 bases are TGTGCCAGCAGCTTAGAGGGGAAGCAGTACTTC.

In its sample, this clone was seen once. In DNA, the CDR3 is TGTGCCAGCAGCTTAGGGATCAGGGCCTCCTACAATGAGCAGTTCTTC. It is translated as CASSLGIRASYNEQFF. V and J are TRBV7-9 and TRBJ2-1; maybe TRBD1 (5 bases). Trimming cost V 1 base and J 0 bases, with 10 bases left between them. The CDR3 runs 16 residues. Per the germline V gene, CDR1 is SEHNR and CDR2 is FQNEAQ (reference sequence).

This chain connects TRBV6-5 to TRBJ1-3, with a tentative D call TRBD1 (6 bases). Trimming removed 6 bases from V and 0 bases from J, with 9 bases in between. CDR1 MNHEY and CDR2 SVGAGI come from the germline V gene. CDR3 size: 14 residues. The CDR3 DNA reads TGTGCCAGCAGCAGGGGCGGCTCTGGAAACACCATATATTTT. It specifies CASSRGGSGNTIYF.

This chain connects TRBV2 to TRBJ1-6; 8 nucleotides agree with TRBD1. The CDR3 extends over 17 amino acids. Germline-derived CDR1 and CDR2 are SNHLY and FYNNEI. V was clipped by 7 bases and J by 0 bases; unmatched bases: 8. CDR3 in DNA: TGTGCCAGCACTAACGGACAGGGCCTCTCCTATAATTCACCCCTCCACTTT. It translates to CASTNGQGLSYNSPLHF. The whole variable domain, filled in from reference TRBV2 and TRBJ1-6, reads EPEVTQTPSHQVTQMGQEVILRCVPISNHLYFYWYRQILGQKVEFLVSFYNNEISEKSEIFDDQFSVERPDGSNFTLKIRSTKLEDSAMYFCASTNGQGLSYNSPLHFGNGTRLTVT.

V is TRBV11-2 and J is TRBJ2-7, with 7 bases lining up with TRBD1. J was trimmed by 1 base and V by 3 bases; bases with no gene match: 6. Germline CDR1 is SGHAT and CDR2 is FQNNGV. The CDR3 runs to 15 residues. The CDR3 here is CASSLGETGSYEQYF. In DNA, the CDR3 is TGTGCCAGCAGCTTGGGCGAGACAGGGTCCTACGAGCAGTACTTC.

The DNA for the CDR3 is TGTGCCAGCAGTGTGAACAGTAATTCACCCCTCCACTTT. It is translated as CASSVNSNSPLHF. This chain connects TRBV6-5 to TRBJ1-6; D call uncertain. Germline CDR1 reads MNHEY; CDR2 reads SVGAGI. V was shortened by 5 bases and J by 6 bases, with 8 bases between the two germline ends. The CDR3 contains 13 residues.

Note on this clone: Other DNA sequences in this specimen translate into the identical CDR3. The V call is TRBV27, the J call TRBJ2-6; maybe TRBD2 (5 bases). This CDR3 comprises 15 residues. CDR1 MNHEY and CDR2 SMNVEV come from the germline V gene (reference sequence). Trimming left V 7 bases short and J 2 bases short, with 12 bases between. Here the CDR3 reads CASKNAGTGANVLTF. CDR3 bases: TGTGCCAGCAAGAACGCCGGGACTGGGGCCAACGTCCTGACTTTC.

The CDR3 protein is CASSQAGTGAEQYF. The CDR3 nucleotides are TGTGCCAGCAGCCAAGCGGGGACAGGGGCCGAGCAGTACTTC. V and J are TRBV4-2 and TRBJ2-7, with 10 bases that match TRBD1. V lost 1 base to trimming and J lost 6 bases; unmatched junction nucleotides: 3. Germline CDR1 is LGHNA and CDR2 is YNFKEQ. The CDR3 consists of 14 residues.

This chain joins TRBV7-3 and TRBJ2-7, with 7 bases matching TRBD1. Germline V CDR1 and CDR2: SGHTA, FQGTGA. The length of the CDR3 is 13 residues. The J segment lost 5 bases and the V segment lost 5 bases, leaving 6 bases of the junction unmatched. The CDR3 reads CASSPTGVDEQYF. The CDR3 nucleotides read TGTGCCAGCAGCCCCACAGGGGTAGACGAGCAGTACTTC.